The clone carrying this TCR beta chain was counted many times. What it binds is not known. These data originate in a study of CD8 T cells in ankylosing spondylitis. Study findings and constraints: In peripheral blood, disease-linked CD8+ clones occurred at relatively low frequencies. A motif of seven or eight highly homologous TCR beta variants was seen as apparently characteristic of ankylosing spondylitis blood. Reports say disease-linked clones showed up significantly more in matched ankylosing spondylitis synovial fluid.

The CDR3 is 11 residues long. Germline CDR1 reads SQVTM; CDR2 reads ANQGSEA. Using quantitative 5'-RACE with molecular barcodes, the authors made TCR beta libraries. TCRdb processed the 5' RACE reads anew with MiXCR; each CDR3 protein has one entry. The sample has roughly 200,000 distinct CDR3 sequences, about 26% seen once. This sequence joins TRBV29-1 and TRBJ1-1; D is undetermined. Sequencing input: blood, either unsorted or a sorted T cell fraction (not recorded which). The sequence derives from a male donor with ankylosing spondylitis or in good health (not recorded which). CDR3 DNA sequence: TGCAGTGTTACAGACGGGACTGAAGCTTTCTTT. Translated, it gives CSVTDGTEAFF. The complete variable domain, with remaining parts taken from reference TRBV29-1 and TRBJ1-1, reads SAVISQKPSRDICQRGTSLTIQCQVDSQVTMMFWYRQQPGQSLTLIATANQGSEATYESGFVIDKFPISRPNLTFSTLTVSNMSPEDSSIYLCSVTDGTEAFFGQGTRLTVV.